Listed below are T cell receptor beta chains from one sample, sequenced in a study of blood T cell repertoires in COVID-19. TCRdb keeps only in-frame clones here, not all; method: immunoSEQ multiplex PCR. The data contain 110,000 to 150,000 clones, about four fifths of them singletons. The sample comprised peripheral blood. These receptors all come from a woman older than 75 with acute or convalescent COVID-19. Both conserved end residues are part of each CDR3. Fields, in order: J gene, V gene, clone size, CDR3 length, D gene, CDR3 protein, CDR3 DNA. A D gene is named only where the DNA matches it firmly. Only part of the rows carry a size: once, few, many, or a class if the clone is expanded.

J: TRBJ2-7
V: TRBV7-9
size: .
length: 12
D: .
CDR3: CASSSPGVEQYF
DNA: TGTGCCAGCAGCTCTCCAGGGGTCGAGCAGTACTTC

J: TRBJ2-1
V: TRBV4-1
size: .
length: 12
D: .
CDR3: CASSQGPDEQFF
DNA: TGCGCCAGCAGCCAAGGGCCCGATGAGCAGTTCTTC

J: TRBJ1-1
V: TRBV19
size: .
length: 15
D: .
CDR3: CASSILQGLGSEAFF
DNA: TGTGCCAGTAGTATCTTACAGGGCCTTGGGTCTGAAGCTTTCTTT

J: TRBJ1-1
V: TRBV15
size: few
length: 13
D: TRBD1
CDR3: CATSSRQGTEAFF
DNA: TGTGCCACCAGCAGTCGACAGGGAACTGAAGCTTTCTTT

J: TRBJ2-3
V: TRBV18
size: once
length: 15
D: TRBD1
CDR3: CASAWTGIVGDTQYF
DNA: TGTGCCAGCGCGTGGACAGGGATTGTAGGAGATACGCAGTATTTT

J: TRBJ1-2
V: TRBV28
size: .
length: 15
D: TRBD1
CDR3: CASSQGGTGYYGYTF
DNA: TGTGCCAGCAGTCAGGGCGGGACAGGGTACTATGGCTACACCTTC

J: TRBJ1-5
V: TRBV7-2
size: .
length: 19
D: .
CDR3: CASSLDGARSPYSNQPQHF
DNA: TGTGCCAGCAGCTTAGATGGTGCCCGGAGCCCTTATAGCAATCAGCCCCAGCATTTT

J: TRBJ2-3
V: TRBV7-2
size: .
length: 12
D: .
CDR3: CASSQGTDTQYF
DNA: TGTGCCAGCAGCCAGGGCACAGATACGCAGTATTTT

J: TRBJ2-7
V: TRBV3-1/TRBV3-2
size: .
length: 15
D: TRBD2
CDR3: CASSQGTSGTYEQYF
DNA: TGTGCCAGCAGCCAAGGGACTAGCGGGACCTACGAGCAGTACTTC

J: TRBJ2-7
V: TRBV27
size: .
length: 15
D: .
CDR3: CASSSAGIGSYEQYF
DNA: TGTGCCAGCAGTTCAGCAGGAATAGGCTCCTACGAGCAGTACTTC

J: TRBJ2-3
V: TRBV30
size: .
length: 17
D: TRBD2
CDR3: CAWSQPGTSGGTDTQYF
DNA: TGTGCCTGGAGTCAACCGGGGACTAGCGGGGGAACAGATACGCAGTATTTT

J: TRBJ2-3
V: TRBV2
size: .
length: 15
D: .
CDR3: CASKSEAGSTDTQYF
DNA: TGTGCCAGCAAGAGCGAGGCGGGGAGCACAGATACGCAGTATTTT

J: TRBJ1-1
V: TRBV30
size: .
length: 12
D: .
CDR3: CAWSRGVTEAFF
DNA: TGTGCCTGGAGTCGGGGGGTCACTGAAGCTTTCTTT

J: TRBJ1-1
V: TRBV5-1
size: .
length: 12
D: .
CDR3: CASSDPGGDAFF
DNA: TGCGCCAGCAGCGACCCTGGGGGGGACGCTTTCTTT

J: TRBJ1-5
V: TRBV9
size: .
length: 15
D: TRBD1
CDR3: CASSARGQPNQPQHF
DNA: TGTGCCAGCAGCGCGAGGGGACAGCCCAATCAGCCCCAGCATTTT

J: TRBJ2-2
V: TRBV18
size: many
length: 16
D: .
CDR3: CASSLIGGANTGELFF
DNA: TGTGCCAGCTCCCTTATAGGGGGGGCGAACACCGGGGAGCTGTTTTTT

J: TRBJ2-2
V: TRBV11-2
size: .
length: 14
D: TRBD2
CDR3: CASSKDGRDGELFF
DNA: TGTGCCAGCAGCAAGGACGGGAGGGACGGGGAGCTGTTTTTT

J: TRBJ1-3
V: TRBV10-3
size: .
length: 15
D: .
CDR3: CAISEQGLTGNTIYF
DNA: TGTGCCATCAGTGAGCAGGGGTTGACTGGAAACACCATATATTTT

J: TRBJ1-2
V: TRBV9
size: .
length: 16
D: .
CDR3: CASSVKSGQPFYGYTF
DNA: TGTGCCAGCAGCGTAAAGTCAGGACAGCCGTTCTATGGCTACACCTTC

J: TRBJ1-5
V: TRBV18
size: once
length: 14
D: .
CDR3: CASSTGMGNQPQHF
DNA: TGTGCCAGCTCCACAGGGATGGGCAATCAGCCCCAGCATTTT

J: TRBJ1-1
V: TRBV12-5
size: .
length: 13
D: .
CDR3: CASALQGGTEAFF
DNA: TGTGCTAGCGCATTACAGGGTGGCACTGAAGCTTTCTTT

J: TRBJ2-3
V: TRBV7-2
size: few
length: 18
D: TRBD2
CDR3: CASSLIYSAGGPGDTQYF
DNA: TGTGCCAGCAGCTTAATCTATTCCGCGGGGGGGCCGGGAGATACGCAGTATTTT

J: TRBJ2-3
V: TRBV6-4
size: .
length: 14
D: TRBD1
CDR3: CASSDPTGPDTQYF
DNA: TGTGCCAGCAGTGATCCGACAGGGCCAGATACGCAGTATTTT

J: TRBJ2-3
V: TRBV12-3/TRBV12-4
size: .
length: 12
D: TRBD1
CDR3: CASSPDRGTQYF
DNA: TGTGCCAGCAGTCCCGACAGGGGGACGCAGTATTTT

J: TRBJ2-7
V: TRBV5-1
size: once
length: 15
D: TRBD1
CDR3: CASSLGQGRAYEQYF
DNA: TGCGCCAGCAGCCTGGGACAGGGGAGGGCCTACGAGCAGTACTTC

J: TRBJ2-2
V: TRBV11-2
size: .
length: 14
D: TRBD1
CDR3: CASRKGQGSGELFF
DNA: TGTGCCAGCAGGAAAGGACAGGGGTCCGGGGAGCTGTTTTTT

J: TRBJ1-1
V: TRBV5-4
size: .
length: 14
D: .
CDR3: CASYITGKNTEAFF
DNA: TGTGCCAGCTACATAACGGGAAAAAACACTGAAGCTTTCTTT

J: TRBJ1-2
V: TRBV15
size: once
length: 11
D: .
CDR3: CATSLRDSYTF
DNA: TGTGCCACCAGCCTCAGGGATAGCTACACCTTC

J: TRBJ2-7
V: TRBV29-1
size: few
length: 14
D: .
CDR3: CSVLMTASSYEQYF
DNA: TGCAGCGTTTTGATGACAGCTAGCTCCTACGAGCAGTACTTC

J: TRBJ1-1
V: TRBV4-1
size: .
length: 13
D: .
CDR3: CASSHTDNTEAFF
DNA: TGCGCCAGCAGCCACACAGATAACACTGAAGCTTTCTTT

J: TRBJ1-4
V: TRBV5-1
size: .
length: 14
D: .
CDR3: CASSFLGAGEKLFF
DNA: TGCGCCAGCAGCTTTCTGGGGGCTGGGGAAAAACTGTTTTTT

J: TRBJ1-2
V: TRBV7-9
size: .
length: 14
D: TRBD1
CDR3: CASSPRQGSYGYTF
DNA: TGTGCCAGCAGCCCGAGACAGGGAAGCTATGGCTACACCTTC

J: TRBJ1-6
V: TRBV18
size: .
length: 16
D: .
CDR3: CASSPVRTELNSPLHF
DNA: TGTGCCAGCTCACCCGTAAGGACAGAATTAAATTCACCCCTCCACTTT